One and the same sample provided the 9 T cell receptor beta chains below, sequenced in a study of cytomegalovirus exposure and HLA in healthy donors. It was with 60 Vbeta and 13 Jbeta primers that the PCR ran. Profiling relied on immunoSEQ multiplex PCR, and the TCRdb table lists in-frame clones only, not all of them. In the table there are roughly 130,000 clones, approximately 81% of which are singletons. The material sequenced was PBMCs. Receptors originate from a young man in good health and CMV-seronegative.

Here the CDR3 reads CASSDGLAGLNNEQFF. CDR3 nucleotide sequence: TGTGCCAGCAGTGATGGACTAGCGGGACTGAACAATGAGCAGTTCTTC. J is TRBJ2-1 and V is TRBV6-1; 12 bases are a match to TRBD2. The junction had 5 bases not matched to a gene; V was cut back by 3 bases and J by 5 bases. This CDR3 is 16 amino acids long. Germline CDR1 is MNHNS and CDR2 is SASEGT.

The chain couples TRBV7-2 to TRBJ1-6, with D hard to call. Germline loops: CDR1 SGHTA, CDR2 FQGNSA. Trimming cost V 2 bases and J 0 bases, with 11 bases left between them. This CDR3 spans 17 amino acids. For the CDR3, the DNA is TGTGCCAGCAGCTTAATGTTGCTTAGCTCCTATAATTCACCCCTCCACTTT. It codes for CASSLMLLSSYNSPLHF.

This clone was counted a few times. This rearrangement joins TRBV10-3 to TRBJ1-4, with no clear D. The CDR3 sequence is 14 residues long. Trimming removed 1 base from V and 5 bases from J, with 8 bases in between. The germline V gene encodes CDR1 ENHRY and CDR2 SYGVKD. The CDR3 coding sequence is TGTGCCATCAGTGAGTTCGAGGGAAATGAAAAACTGTTTTTT. This codes for CAISEFEGNEKLFF.

The chain is built from TRBV27 and TRBJ2-2; unclear D gene. The CDR3 totals 12 residues. In germline, CDR1 is MNHEY, CDR2 SMNVEV (reference sequence). V lost 9 bases and J lost 4, with 9 bases in between. The CDR3 loop reads CARNRTTGELFF. DNA of the CDR3: TGTGCCAGGAACAGAACCACCGGGGAGCTGTTTTTT.

The gene calls are TRBV27 and TRBJ2-5, with D possibly matching TRBD2 (6 bases). The V gene's germline CDR1 is MNHEY and CDR2 SMNVEV (reference sequence). Trimming took 5 bases from V and 5 from J, leaving 18 bases between them. This CDR3 contains 15 residues. This chain's CDR3 is CASSGGRWVGETQYF. Written as DNA, the CDR3 is TGTGCCAGCAGTGGAGGGAGATGGGTCGGGGAGACCCAGTACTTC.

A few counts support this clone. The chain joins TRBV19 to TRBJ2-3, with 8 positions matching TRBD2. CDR3 length equals 15 residues. The V gene's germline CDR1 is LNHDA and CDR2 SQIVND (reference sequence). With V trimmed by 6 bases and J by 1 base, 6 bases remained unmatched. CDR3 in amino acids: CASSTTGGGTDTQYF. CDR3 nucleotides: TGTGCCAGTAGCACCACGGGAGGGGGCACAGATACGCAGTATTTT.

V usage is TRBV4-3 and J usage is TRBJ2-1; D is perhaps TRBD2 (5 bases). CDR1 is LGHNA and CDR2 is YSLEER in the germline V gene. Deletions cut 1 base from V and 2 bases from J, with 9 bases between. This CDR3 region has 15 residues. The CDR3 reads CASSQAADAYNEQFF. CDR3 nucleotides: TGCGCCAGCAGCCAAGCAGCGGACGCCTACAATGAGCAGTTCTTC.

The chain recombines TRBV9 with TRBJ2-2, with D maybe TRBD1 (6 bases). Trimming took off 4 bases at V and 6 bases at J, with 16 bases between the two ends. Germline loops: CDR1 SGDLS, CDR2 YYNGEE. The CDR3 has 15 residues. CDR3 bases: TGTGCCAGCAGCAACACAGGGAGTACCTCCGGGGAGCTGTTTTTT. Its translation: CASSNTGSTSGELFF. Variable domain in full (rest from reference TRBV9 and TRBJ2-2): DSGVTQTPKHLITATGQRVTLRCSPRSGDLSVYWYQQSLDQGLQFLIQYYNGEERAKGNILERFSAQQFPDLHSELNLSSLELGDSALYFCASSNTGSTSGELFFGEGSRLTVL.

Only one count was recorded for this clone. The chain joins TRBV2 to TRBJ1-6; D not resolved. Germline CDR1 is SNHLY and CDR2 is FYNNEI. Deletions cut 6 bases from V and 8 bases from J, with 17 bases between. The CDR3 loop spans 15 amino acids. The CDR3 DNA reads TGTGCCAGCAGACAATTTCGGGTGGAAGATTCACCCCTCCACTTT. It translates to CASRQFRVEDSPLHF.